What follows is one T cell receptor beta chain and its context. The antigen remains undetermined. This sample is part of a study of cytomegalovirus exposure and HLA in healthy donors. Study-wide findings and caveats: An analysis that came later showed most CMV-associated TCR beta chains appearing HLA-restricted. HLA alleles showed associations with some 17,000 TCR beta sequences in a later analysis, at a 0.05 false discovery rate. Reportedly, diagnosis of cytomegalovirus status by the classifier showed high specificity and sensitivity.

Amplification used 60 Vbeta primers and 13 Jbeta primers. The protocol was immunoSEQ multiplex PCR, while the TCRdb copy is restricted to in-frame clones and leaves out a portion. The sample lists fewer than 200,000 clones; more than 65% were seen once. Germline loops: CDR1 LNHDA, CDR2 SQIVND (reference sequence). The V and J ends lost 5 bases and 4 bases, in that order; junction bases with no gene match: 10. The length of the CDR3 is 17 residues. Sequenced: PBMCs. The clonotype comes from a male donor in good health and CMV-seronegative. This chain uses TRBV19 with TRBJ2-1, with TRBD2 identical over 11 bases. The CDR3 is CASSSILAGGQYNEQFF. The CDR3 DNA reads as TGTGCCAGTAGTTCTATCCTAGCGGGGGGTCAATACAATGAGCAGTTCTTC.